A selection of T cell receptor beta chains follows, all from one sample in a study of control samples from healthy donors and cancer patients. The data were produced by immunoSEQ multiplex PCR, yet TCRdb's version contains in-frame clones alone and is incomplete. The sample has approximately 79,000 clones, about 88% seen once. Sequenced sample: blood. The receptors originated from a man aged 45-65 years in good health. Each CDR3 is given with its conserved first and last residue. D genes are given only for firm matches. Rows give clone size only sometimes, using once, few, many, or a class for an expanded clone.

v_call: TRBV2
j_call: TRBJ1-2
d_call: NA
clone_size: NA
cdr3_nt: TGTGCCAGCAGTGAGCTGGACGGTATGTATGGCTACACCTTC
cdr3_aa: CASSELDGMYGYTF

v_call: TRBV7-7
j_call: TRBJ2-5
d_call: NA
clone_size: once
cdr3_nt: TGTGCCGGCAGCCCACGGACAGCCCAAGAGACCCAGTACTTC
cdr3_aa: CAGSPRTAQETQYF

v_call: TRBV9
j_call: TRBJ2-7
d_call: TRBD2
clone_size: NA
cdr3_nt: TGTGCCAGCAGCCGGCAAGGGGAGGGTAGCGAGCAGTACTTC
cdr3_aa: CASSRQGEGSEQYF

v_call: TRBV7-2
j_call: TRBJ1-5
d_call: NA
clone_size: NA
cdr3_nt: TGTGCCAGCAGCTTAGCTTCGGGATACAATCAGCCCCAGCATTTT
cdr3_aa: CASSLASGYNQPQHF

v_call: TRBV7-9
j_call: TRBJ2-5
d_call: NA
clone_size: NA
cdr3_nt: TGTGCCAGCAGCCCGCGGCAGGGGTACGAAGAGACCCAGTACTTC
cdr3_aa: CASSPRQGYEETQYF

v_call: TRBV2
j_call: TRBJ2-5
d_call: NA
clone_size: NA
cdr3_nt: TGTGCCAGCTCCAGGGGCCAAGGGACCCAGTACTTC
cdr3_aa: CASSRGQGTQYF

v_call: TRBV24-1
j_call: TRBJ2-3
d_call: TRBD2
clone_size: NA
cdr3_nt: TGTGCCACTTCCGGGAGCGGGGGTACAGATACGCAGTATTTT
cdr3_aa: CATSGSGGTDTQYF

v_call: TRBV30
j_call: TRBJ1-1
d_call: NA
clone_size: NA
cdr3_nt: TGTGCCTGGAGTGCGGACGGCAACACTGAAGCTTTCTTT
cdr3_aa: CAWSADGNTEAFF

v_call: TRBV18
j_call: TRBJ2-6
d_call: NA
clone_size: NA
cdr3_nt: TGTGCCAGCTCGCCGGAAGGTCCCGGGGCCAACGTCCTGACTTTC
cdr3_aa: CASSPEGPGANVLTF

v_call: TRBV3-1/TRBV3-2
j_call: TRBJ1-2
d_call: NA
clone_size: NA
cdr3_nt: TGTGCCAGCAGCCAAGAATGGTCAGATAGTGGGCTAAACTATGGCTACACCTTC
cdr3_aa: CASSQEWSDSGLNYGYTF

v_call: TRBV3-1/TRBV3-2
j_call: TRBJ1-2
d_call: NA
clone_size: NA
cdr3_nt: TGTGCCAGCAGCCAAGAGGGTCTAAATGGCTACACCTTC
cdr3_aa: CASSQEGLNGYTF

v_call: TRBV3-1/TRBV3-2
j_call: TRBJ2-7
d_call: NA
clone_size: NA
cdr3_nt: TGTGCCAGCAGCCAAGATAGGGCAGCTAGCTCCTACGAGCAGTACTTC
cdr3_aa: CASSQDRAASSYEQYF

v_call: TRBV5-1
j_call: TRBJ1-1
d_call: NA
clone_size: NA
cdr3_nt: TGCGCCAGCAGCTTGGTTCTGAGTATTGAAAACACTGAAGCTTTCTTT
cdr3_aa: CASSLVLSIENTEAFF

v_call: TRBV9
j_call: TRBJ1-2
d_call: NA
clone_size: NA
cdr3_nt: TGTGCCAGCAGCGTAGGACAGCACTATGGCTACACCTTC
cdr3_aa: CASSVGQHYGYTF

v_call: TRBV9
j_call: TRBJ1-1
d_call: NA
clone_size: NA
cdr3_nt: TGTGCCAGCAGCGTAGACAGCGACCTTGAAGCTTTCTTT
cdr3_aa: CASSVDSDLEAFF

v_call: TRBV7-9
j_call: TRBJ2-5
d_call: NA
clone_size: NA
cdr3_nt: TGTGCCAGCAGAGACAAAAAGGACGGGGTTGGGACCCAGTACTTC
cdr3_aa: CASRDKKDGVGTQYF

v_call: TRBV12-3/TRBV12-4
j_call: TRBJ1-5
d_call: NA
clone_size: NA
cdr3_nt: TGTGCCAGCAGTTATACAGACAATCAGCCCCAGCATTTT
cdr3_aa: CASSYTDNQPQHF

v_call: TRBV19
j_call: TRBJ1-5
d_call: TRBD1
clone_size: NA
cdr3_nt: TGTGCCAGTAGTAGCGGACAGGGCAATCAGCCCCAGCATTTT
cdr3_aa: CASSSGQGNQPQHF

v_call: TRBV4-3
j_call: TRBJ2-7
d_call: NA
clone_size: few
cdr3_nt: TGCGCCAGCAGCCCCTCAAGGGCGGCCTCCTACGAGCAGTACTTC
cdr3_aa: CASSPSRAASYEQYF

v_call: TRBV6-6
j_call: TRBJ1-6
d_call: NA
clone_size: NA
cdr3_nt: TGTGCCAGCAGTTCTCTAGACCAGTCCTATAATTCACCCCTCCACTTT
cdr3_aa: CASSSLDQSYNSPLHF

v_call: TRBV30
j_call: TRBJ1-1
d_call: NA
clone_size: once
cdr3_nt: TGTGCCTGGAGTGTACAAGGGAACACTGAAGCTTTCTTT
cdr3_aa: CAWSVQGNTEAFF

v_call: TRBV30
j_call: TRBJ1-2
d_call: TRBD1
clone_size: NA
cdr3_nt: TGTGCCTGGAGGACCGGGACAGGGGGTCTATTCTATGGCTACACCTTC
cdr3_aa: CAWRTGTGGLFYGYTF

v_call: TRBV7-9
j_call: TRBJ2-1
d_call: NA
clone_size: NA
cdr3_nt: TGTGCCAGCATACCTAGCGTAGACAATGAGCAGTTCTTC
cdr3_aa: CASIPSVDNEQFF

v_call: TRBV18
j_call: TRBJ1-2
d_call: NA
clone_size: NA
cdr3_nt: TGTGCCAGCTCACCAACCCCCCCAACGGACTTCTATGGCTACACCTTC
cdr3_aa: CASSPTPPTDFYGYTF

v_call: TRBV11-2
j_call: TRBJ2-7
d_call: NA
clone_size: NA
cdr3_nt: TGTGCCAGCAGCCGAACCATGGACAACTCCTACGAGCAGTACTTC
cdr3_aa: CASSRTMDNSYEQYF

v_call: TRBV5-4
j_call: TRBJ2-3
d_call: TRBD1
clone_size: NA
cdr3_nt: TGTGCCAGCAGCCGTACCGGGACAGAGGTTCGGGATACGCAGTATTTT
cdr3_aa: CASSRTGTEVRDTQYF

v_call: TRBV11-2
j_call: TRBJ2-4
d_call: NA
clone_size: NA
cdr3_nt: TGTGCCAGCAGCCCAGGGGTGTCCAAAAACATTCAGTACTTC
cdr3_aa: CASSPGVSKNIQYF

v_call: TRBV5-8
j_call: TRBJ1-5
d_call: NA
clone_size: NA
cdr3_nt: TGTGCCAGCAGCCGGGGATCCCTTGGGGGGCAGCCCCAGCATTTT
cdr3_aa: CASSRGSLGGQPQHF

v_call: TRBV9
j_call: TRBJ2-3
d_call: TRBD1
clone_size: NA
cdr3_nt: TGTGCCAGCAGCGGGGGGACAGAACAAACGCAGTATTTT
cdr3_aa: CASSGGTEQTQYF

v_call: TRBV5-4
j_call: TRBJ2-7
d_call: NA
clone_size: NA
cdr3_nt: TGTGCCAGCAGCAGTAACAGGGTCTCCTACGAGCAGTACTTC
cdr3_aa: CASSSNRVSYEQYF

v_call: TRBV7-9
j_call: TRBJ2-2
d_call: NA
clone_size: NA
cdr3_nt: TGTGCCAGCAGCTTAGTACAGGTTCGGAACACCGGGGAGCTGTTTTTT
cdr3_aa: CASSLVQVRNTGELFF

v_call: TRBV19
j_call: TRBJ1-2
d_call: NA
clone_size: NA
cdr3_nt: TGTGCCAGTAGTATAAGGTTTGGCACCCAGTATGGCTACACCTTC
cdr3_aa: CASSIRFGTQYGYTF

v_call: TRBV30
j_call: TRBJ1-2
d_call: TRBD1
clone_size: NA
cdr3_nt: TGTGCCTGGGACAGGGAATCCGCGGGAGGCTACACCTTC
cdr3_aa: CAWDRESAGGYTF

v_call: TRBV6-5
j_call: TRBJ2-7
d_call: NA
clone_size: NA
cdr3_nt: TGTGCCAGCAGACCACAGGGGAGGGCAGTAAGCGAGCAGTACTTC
cdr3_aa: CASRPQGRAVSEQYF

v_call: TRBV10-3
j_call: TRBJ2-7
d_call: NA
clone_size: NA
cdr3_nt: TGTGCCATCAGTGAGTCGATTTACAAAAAAGGGTCCTACGAGCAGTACTTC
cdr3_aa: CAISESIYKKGSYEQYF

v_call: TRBV7-9
j_call: TRBJ1-3
d_call: TRBD1
clone_size: once
cdr3_nt: TGTGCCAGCAGCGAGACAGGGATTGGGGACACCATATATTTT
cdr3_aa: CASSETGIGDTIYF

v_call: TRBV7-2
j_call: TRBJ2-2
d_call: NA
clone_size: NA
cdr3_nt: TGTGCCAGCAGCTTAGTCACCCAGGGAGAGGGGGAGCTGTTTTTT
cdr3_aa: CASSLVTQGEGELFF

v_call: TRBV3-1/TRBV3-2
j_call: TRBJ1-2
d_call: NA
clone_size: NA
cdr3_nt: TGTGCCAGCAGCCCCACCCGGAAAGGGGTTAACTATGGCTACACCTTC
cdr3_aa: CASSPTRKGVNYGYTF

v_call: TRBV30
j_call: TRBJ1-6
d_call: NA
clone_size: NA
cdr3_nt: TGTGCCTGGGGAACAGGGAATAATTCACCCCTCCACTTT
cdr3_aa: CAWGTGNNSPLHF

v_call: TRBV7-3
j_call: TRBJ1-6
d_call: NA
clone_size: once
cdr3_nt: TGTGCCAGCAGCTTCATTTTTAGGGTGGTCGATAATTCACCCCTCCACTTT
cdr3_aa: CASSFIFRVVDNSPLHF

v_call: TRBV5-1
j_call: TRBJ2-2
d_call: NA
clone_size: NA
cdr3_nt: TGCGCCAGCAGCCCGGAGAACACCGGGGAGCTGTTTTTT
cdr3_aa: CASSPENTGELFF

v_call: TRBV7-2
j_call: TRBJ1-5
d_call: TRBD1
clone_size: NA
cdr3_nt: TGTGCCAGCAGCTTACCAGGGGGCCTTATGCAGCCCCAGCATTTT
cdr3_aa: CASSLPGGLMQPQHF

v_call: TRBV19
j_call: TRBJ1-4
d_call: NA
clone_size: once
cdr3_nt: TGTGCCAGTAGTATCAGCCGGGCCTTTAATGAAAAACTGTTTTTT
cdr3_aa: CASSISRAFNEKLFF